Below, 19 T cell receptor beta chains from the same sample are listed, as sequenced in a study of vaccination and CD4 T cells after COVID-19. Cultured CD4+ T cell DNA underwent sequencing with the Oncomine TCR Beta short-read assay. Each CDR3 protein is one row after TCRdb ran MiXCR on the PCR reads. Of 20,000 to 25,000 distinct CDR3 sequences detected, around two fifths appear once; the ten largest clones hold about 5%. Treatment defined: roughly 10-day PBMC culture with coronavirus spike peptide pools or control peptides (ViraFEST assay). Their cognate antigens are unknown. Sequenced here: CD4+ T cells from blood, cultured in vitro, sampled before SARS-CoV-2 vaccination. Every receptor here comes from a human donor who had recovered from COVID-19.

The rearrangement links TRBV9 to TRBJ1-6; a weak D match, TRBD1 (6 bases). V lost 1 base to trimming and J lost 3 bases, with 8 bases between them. This CDR3 has 15 residues. CDR1 and CDR2 (germline): SGDLS, YYNGEE. The CDR3 spells CASSVMDSYNSPLHF. CDR3 bases: TGTGCCAGCAGCGTAATGGACAGCTATAATTCACCCCTCCACTTT.

Only a few counts were recorded for this clonotype. The genes are TRBV6-1 and TRBJ1-2; D is uncertain. This CDR3 spans 11 amino acids. CDR1 is MNHNS and CDR2 is SASEGT in the germline V gene. V was cut by 10 bases and J by 5 bases, with 11 bases left in between. The CDR3 reads CAIYSGYGYTF. CDR3 in DNA: TGTGCCATCTATAGCGGGTATGGCTACACCTTC.

The chain recombines TRBV20-1 with TRBJ2-7, with TRBD2 identical over 11 bases. The CDR3 is made up of 15 amino acids. Germline assignment: CDR1 DFQATT and CDR2 SNEGSKA (reference sequence). With V trimmed by 5 bases and J by 7 bases, 13 bases remained unmatched. The CDR3 here is CSALNSGRASLEQYF. CDR3 nucleotides: TGCAGTGCTCTTAATAGCGGGAGGGCCTCTCTGGAGCAGTACTTC.

The CDR3 coding sequence is TGTGCCAGTAGTATCCTCGGACAGGGAGCTAACTATGGCTACACCTTC. Amino acids: CASSILGQGANYGYTF. V is TRBV19 and J is TRBJ1-2; 8 positions match TRBD1. There are 16 residues in the CDR3. Germline trimming cut 3 bases from V and 0 bases from J; bases unmatched to any gene: 6. Per the germline V gene, CDR1 is LNHDA and CDR2 is SQIVND (reference sequence).

The genes are TRBV15 and TRBJ1-1; D gene unclear. Trimming removed 5 bases at V and 3 bases at J, with 13 bases between. The CDR3 has 14 residues. Germline loops: CDR1 LNHNV, CDR2 YYDKDF (reference sequence). CDR3 nucleotide sequence: TGTGCCACCAGCCGCCGGGTCCAGGACACTGAAGCTTTCTTT. As protein: CATSRRVQDTEAFF.

The V gene is TRBV7-2, the J gene TRBJ1-1; D not certain. Germline V gene data show CDR1 as SGHTA and CDR2 as FQGNSA. The CDR3 runs 11 residues. The V end was cut by 5 bases, the J end by 8 bases, with 9 bases between. CDR3 region: CASSLVGEAFF. The CDR3 DNA follows: TGTGCCAGCAGCCTAGTGGGGGAAGCTTTCTTT.

The chain joins TRBV6-2 or TRBV6-3 to TRBJ2-6; TRBD1 is a possible D gene (6 bases). Germline CDR1 and CDR2: MNHEY and SVGEGT. The V gene lost 0 bases and the J gene lost 2 bases, with 8 bases spanning the gap. This CDR3 contains 16 residues. The DNA of the CDR3 is TGTGCCAGCAGTTACTCAGCAGGGGCTGGGGCCAACGTCCTGACTTTC. Its translation: CASSYSAGAGANVLTF.

This chain joins TRBV9 and TRBJ1-2; TRBD1 matches at 7 bases. From germline, CDR1 is SGDLS and CDR2 YYNGEE. After removal of 4 bases from V and 5 bases from J, the junction contained 11 bases not matched to a gene. This CDR3 is built from 15 residues. Written as DNA, the CDR3 is TGTGCCAGCAGCCCCCACCCCGGACAGGCTTATGGCTACACCTTC. Translation: CASSPHPGQAYGYTF. Supplemented by reference TRBV9 and TRBJ1-2, the full variable domain reads DSGVTQTPKHLITATGQRVTLRCSPRSGDLSVYWYQQSLDQGLQFLIQYYNGEERAKGNILERFSAQQFPDLHSELNLSSLELGDSALYFCASSPHPGQAYGYTFGSGTRLTVV.

The J gene is TRBJ2-3, the V gene TRBV7-7; D perhaps matches TRBD2 (6 bases). The CDR3 runs 17 residues. Deletions cut 1 base from V and 3 bases from J, with 17 bases between. Per the germline V gene, CDR1 is SSHAT and CDR2 is FNYEAQ (reference sequence). CDR3 amino acids: CASSLGLVGSQTDTQYF. CDR3 nucleotide sequence: TGTGCCAGCAGCTTAGGTCTGGTCGGGAGCCAGACAGATACGCAGTATTTT. The full variable domain, rest sourced from reference TRBV7-7 and TRBJ2-3, is GAGVSQSPRYKVTKRGQDVTLRCDPISSHATLYWYQQALGQGPEFLTYFNYEAQPDKSGLPSDRFSAERPEGSISTLTIQRTEQRDSAMYRCASSLGLVGSQTDTQYFGPGTRLTVL.

This clonotype was found a few times. In nucleotides, the CDR3 is TGTGCCACCAGTGAGGGGGGGCAGGGAAGTCAGCCCCAGCATTTT. Translation gives CATSEGGQGSQPQHF. The chain has TRBV24-1 and TRBJ1-5; D is possibly TRBD1 (6 bases). The V end was cut by 4 bases, the J end by 6 bases, with 15 bases between. Germline assignment: CDR1 KGHDR and CDR2 SFDVKD. This CDR3 is built from 15 residues.

The table lists this clonotype with a few counts. This chain uses TRBV20-1 with TRBJ2-5; no definite D call. The ends were cut back, 5 bases at V and 2 bases at J, with 3 bases in the middle. In germline, CDR1 is DFQATT, CDR2 SNEGSKA (reference sequence). The CDR3 loop spans 10 amino acids. The CDR3 loop reads CSASQETQYF. In DNA form, the CDR3 reads TGCAGTGCTTCGCAAGAGACCCAGTACTTC.

The chain recombines TRBV7-2 with TRBJ2-2, with D unclear. In germline, CDR1 is SGHTA, CDR2 FQGNSA. Deletions cut 5 bases from V and 0 bases from J, with 7 bases between. This CDR3 is built from 14 residues. This CDR3 is CASSPPANTGELFF. DNA of the CDR3: TGTGCCAGCAGCCCACCCGCGAACACCGGGGAGCTGTTTTTT.

The chain has TRBV7-3 and TRBJ1-1; D unresolved. The CDR3 covers 15 residues. V gave up 5 bases and J gave up 0 bases, with 13 bases separating them. Looked up from germline, CDR1 is SGHTA and CDR2 is FQGTGA. The CDR3 reads CASSLNPSMNTEAFF. The CDR3 DNA sequence: TGTGCCAGCAGCCTTAACCCATCTATGAACACTGAAGCTTTCTTT.

This clonotype was counted a few times. The genes are TRBV4-1 and TRBJ2-7; 7 nucleotides agree with TRBD1. Losses at the gene ends were 4 bases for V and 5 bases for J; bases not matched to a gene: 5. CDR1 is MGHRA, CDR2 YSYEKL, per germline. The CDR3 runs 13 residues. The CDR3 here is CASSPTGTHEQYF. CDR3 in DNA: TGCGCCAGCAGCCCGACAGGGACCCACGAGCAGTACTTC.

This clonotype was seen a handful of times. V is TRBV20-1 and J is TRBJ1-5, with D perhaps TRBD1 (6 bases). Per germline, CDR1 DFQATT and CDR2 SNEGSKA (reference sequence). Trimming pared 3 bases from V and 0 bases from J, leaving 6 bases between. The CDR3 is made up of 13 amino acids. CDR3 residues: CSASRGSNQPQHF. The CDR3 DNA is TGCAGTGCTAGCAGGGGTAGCAATCAGCCCCAGCATTTT.

The gene calls are TRBV6-5 and TRBJ2-5; the match to TRBD2 covers 8 bases. Per germline, CDR1 MNHEY and CDR2 SVGAGI. The length of the CDR3 is 14 residues. J gave up 5 bases and V 5 bases, and 7 bases lay outside the gene matches. CDR3 bases: TGTGCCAGCAGTCCCCTCACGGGGGGGGAGACCCAGTACTTC. Translating gives CASSPLTGGETQYF.

The chain links TRBV6-1 to TRBJ1-1; 9 bases line up with TRBD1. J lost 7 bases, V lost 6 bases, and 3 bases had no gene match. CDR1 is MNHNS, CDR2 SASEGT, per germline. This CDR3 has 12 amino acids. CDR3 in DNA: TGTGCCAGCAGCCAGGACAGGGGTGAAGCTTTCTTT. Residues: CASSQDRGEAFF.

V usage is TRBV5-4 and J usage is TRBJ2-5; 8 bases fit TRBD1. The germline gives CDR1 SGHNT, CDR2 YYREEE (reference sequence). The CDR3 has 14 residues. V shed 1 base, J shed 5 bases, and the junction held 4 bases outside the gene matches. The CDR3 sequence is CASSLYRGRETQYF. DNA of the CDR3: TGTGCCAGCAGCTTGTACAGGGGGAGGGAGACCCAGTACTTC.

In this sample, this clonotype turned up a few times. This chain joins TRBV20-1 and TRBJ1-5; 7 nucleotides match TRBD1. Germline CDR1 reads DFQATT; CDR2 reads SNEGSKA (reference sequence). Trimming removed 6 bases from V and 1 base from J; junction bases left unmatched: 0. The length of the CDR3 is 12 residues. The CDR3 sequence is CSARGSNQPQHF. The CDR3 nucleotides are TGCAGTGCCAGGGGGAGCAATCAGCCCCAGCATTTT.